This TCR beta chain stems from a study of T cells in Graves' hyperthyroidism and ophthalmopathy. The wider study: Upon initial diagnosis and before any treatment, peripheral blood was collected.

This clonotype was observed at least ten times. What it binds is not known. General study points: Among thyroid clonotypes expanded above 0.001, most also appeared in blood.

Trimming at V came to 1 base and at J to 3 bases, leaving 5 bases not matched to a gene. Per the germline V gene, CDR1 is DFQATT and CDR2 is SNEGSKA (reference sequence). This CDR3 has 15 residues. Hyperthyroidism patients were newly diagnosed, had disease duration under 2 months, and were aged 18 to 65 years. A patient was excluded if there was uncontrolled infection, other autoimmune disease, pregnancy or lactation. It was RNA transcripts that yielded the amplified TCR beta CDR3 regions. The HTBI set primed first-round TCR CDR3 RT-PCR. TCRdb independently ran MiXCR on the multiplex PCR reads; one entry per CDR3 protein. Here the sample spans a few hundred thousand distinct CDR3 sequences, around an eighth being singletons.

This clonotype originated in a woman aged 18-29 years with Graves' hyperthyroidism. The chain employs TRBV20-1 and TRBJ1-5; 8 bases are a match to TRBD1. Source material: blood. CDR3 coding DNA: TGCAGTGCTAGAGTGGCAGGGGGCTTCAATCAGCCCCAGCATTTT. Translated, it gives CSARVAGGFNQPQHF.